A single sample is the source of the 18 T cell receptor beta chains below, sequenced in a study of OX40 agonist ivuxolimab in advanced cancers. The protocol was immunoSEQ multiplex PCR, while the TCRdb copy is restricted to in-frame clones and leaves out a portion. The profile shows just under 55,000 clones, nearly 80% of them singletons. This specimen consisted of CD4+ or CD8+ T cells sorted from blood, obtained in a trial of the OX40 agonist ivuxolimab. These receptors originate from an adult with an advanced solid tumor such as melanoma, head and neck, liver or kidney cancer.

This chain uses TRBV7-2 with TRBJ2-1, with 8 bases fitting TRBD1. The CDR3 consists of 17 residues. Germline-derived CDR1 and CDR2 are SGHTA and FQGNSA. J lost 1 base, V lost 2 bases, and 7 bases had no gene match. The CDR3 sequence: CASSLYRTGHSYNEQFF. Written as DNA, the CDR3 is TGTGCCAGCAGCTTATACAGGACAGGGCATTCCTACAATGAGCAGTTCTTC.

This clone turned up a few times. This chain joins TRBV7-2 and TRBJ1-6; D is possibly TRBD1 (5 bases). CDR3 length: 13 residues. CDR1 is SGHTA, CDR2 FQGNSA, per germline. V lost 5 bases to trimming and J lost 8 bases, with 10 bases between them. The CDR3 sequence: CASSPGRDSPLHF. The CDR3 DNA is TGTGCCAGCAGCCCGGGACGGGATTCACCCCTCCACTTT.

Here the CDR3 DNA reads TGTGCCAGCAGCCTAAGAAACCACTACGAGCAGTACTTC. Its protein product is CASSLRNHYEQYF. V and J are TRBV14 and TRBJ2-7; no firm D call. CDR1 and CDR2 (germline): SGHDN, FVKESK. The CDR3 consists of 13 residues. V was cut by 4 bases and J by 3 bases, with 10 bases left in between.

This clone was detected once. This chain uses TRBV5-5 with TRBJ2-2, with D unresolved. The CDR3 totals 13 residues. Germline V gene data show CDR1 as SGHKS and CDR2 as YYEKEE (reference sequence). Trimming removed 0 bases at V and 3 bases at J, with 3 bases between. The CDR3 loop reads CASSLGYTGELFF. The CDR3, as DNA: TGTGCCAGCAGCTTGGGATACACCGGGGAGCTGTTTTTT.

The V call is TRBV4-1, the J call TRBJ2-7, with a weak D call TRBD1 (6 bases). The V end lost 1 base, the J end lost 1 base, and 14 bases lay between the germline ends. Germline lookup yields CDR1 MGHRA and CDR2 YSYEKL. The CDR3 totals 16 residues. The CDR3 nucleotides read TGCGCCAGCAGCCAAGCCTGGACAGCATCTTCCTACGAGCAGTACTTC. Protein sequence: CASSQAWTASSYEQYF.

The chain is built from TRBV18 and TRBJ1-4; D is possibly TRBD1 (5 bases). The CDR3 extends over 13 amino acids. The V gene's germline CDR1 is KGHSH and CDR2 LQKENI. The V gene lost 1 base and the J gene lost 7 bases, with 7 bases spanning the gap. CDR3 sequence reads: CASSPQGSEKLFF. CDR3 nucleotides: TGTGCCAGCTCACCACAGGGGAGTGAAAAACTGTTTTTT.

J is TRBJ1-4 and V is TRBV6-5, with D unresolved. The ends were cut back, 5 bases at V and 4 bases at J, with 11 bases in the middle. There are 14 residues in the CDR3. Germline loops: CDR1 MNHEY, CDR2 SVGAGI. DNA for the CDR3: TGTGCCAGCAGTCCGGCGGCGTATAATGAAAAACTGTTTTTT. Its translation: CASSPAAYNEKLFF.

The genes are TRBV18 and TRBJ2-7, with TRBD2 identical over 7 bases. J gave up 7 bases and V 5 bases, and 11 bases lay outside the gene matches. The CDR3 covers 14 residues. Germline V gene data show CDR1 as KGHSH and CDR2 as LQKENI. CDR3 coding DNA: TGTGCCAGCTCATCCGGGGGGTCACGAGGGGAGCAGTACTTC. This translates into CASSSGGSRGEQYF.

DNA of the CDR3: TGTGCCAGCAGTAGGGACATTTACACCGGGGAGCTGTTTTTT. As protein: CASSRDIYTGELFF. The V call is TRBV6-1, the J call TRBJ2-2, with D possibly matching TRBD1 (6 bases). Looked up from germline, CDR1 is MNHNS and CDR2 is SASEGT. The CDR3 contains 14 residues. Trimming took off 5 bases at V and 3 bases at J, with 10 bases between the two ends.

This chain joins TRBV27 and TRBJ1-2, with 7 positions matching TRBD1. Germline CDR1 reads MNHEY; CDR2 reads SMNVEV (reference sequence). The length of the CDR3 is 16 residues. V dropped 2 bases and J dropped 5; count of bases not matched to a gene: 11. The CDR3 bases are TGTGCCAGCAGTTTAAGGGGGCCCGCAAATGGTTATGGCTACACCTTC. It translates to CASSLRGPANGYGYTF.

This chain uses TRBV2 with TRBJ1-5; 7 bases agree with TRBD1. V shed 6 bases and J 6 bases; nucleotides not matched to a gene: 8. CDR1 SNHLY and CDR2 FYNNEI come from the germline V gene. There are 14 residues in the CDR3. The CDR3: CASRRDRDGQPQHF. In DNA form, the CDR3 reads TGTGCCAGCAGGCGAGACAGGGACGGTCAGCCCCAGCATTTT.

The chain joins TRBV11-2 to TRBJ2-7, with 11 positions matching TRBD2. Germline V gene lookup returns CDR1 SGHAT and CDR2 FQNNGV. This CDR3 spans 16 amino acids. V shed 0 bases and J 3 bases; nucleotides not matched to a gene: 4. The CDR3 sequence is CASSLDRGTSGYEQYF. CDR3 coding DNA: TGTGCCAGCAGCTTAGATCGTGGGACTAGCGGCTACGAGCAGTACTTC. Variable domain in full (rest from reference TRBV11-2 and TRBJ2-7): EAGVAQSPRYKIIEKRQSVAFWCNPISGHATLYWYQQILGQGPKLLIQFQNNGVVDDSQLPKDRFSAERLKGVDSTLKIQPAKLEDSAVYLCASSLDRGTSGYEQYFGPGTRLTVT.

This chain links TRBV19 with TRBJ1-2; D is perhaps TRBD1 (5 bases). Germline assignment: CDR1 LNHDA and CDR2 SQIVND (reference sequence). The CDR3 has 16 amino acids. V shed 3 bases and J shed 0 bases, with 14 bases lying between them. The CDR3 spells CASSMGPGRANYGYTF. The DNA for the CDR3 is TGTGCCAGTAGTATGGGGCCAGGAAGAGCTAACTATGGCTACACCTTC.

J is TRBJ2-5 and V is TRBV4-1; the match to TRBD2 covers 8 bases. This CDR3 spans 17 amino acids. Germline V lookup: CDR1 MGHRA, CDR2 YSYEKL. Losses at the gene ends were 2 bases for V and 5 bases for J; bases not matched to a gene: 13. The CDR3 here is CASSQFDSGITRETQYF. In nucleotides, the CDR3 is TGCGCCAGCAGCCAATTCGATAGCGGGATCACCCGGGAGACCCAGTACTTC.

Concerning this clone itself: The junction departs from germline at one end; a sequencing error may be responsible. The CDR3: CAWSARELSKYGYTF. The CDR3 coding sequence is TGTGCCTGGAGTGCCCGGGAACTCTCTAAGTATGGCTACACCTTC. The chain uses TRBV30 and TRBJ1-2; D gene uncertain. CDR1 is GTSNPN, CDR2 SVGIG, per germline (reference sequence). This CDR3 is built from 15 residues.

The gene calls are TRBV2 and TRBJ1-2, with TRBD1 matching over 9 bases. V lost 5 bases and J lost 4; bases outside the gene matches: 5. Germline lookup yields CDR1 SNHLY and CDR2 FYNNEI. This CDR3 is built from 14 residues. CDR3 protein: CASSYRGLVYGYTF. The CDR3 DNA sequence: TGTGCCAGCAGTTACAGGGGGCTGGTCTATGGCTACACCTTC.

The gene calls are TRBV28 and TRBJ1-2; D is uncertain. Per germline, CDR1 MDHEN and CDR2 SYDVKM. The CDR3 has 13 residues. Between the trimmed V and J ends, which lost 3 bases and 1 base, there was a span of 6 bases. The CDR3 spells CASSFNNNYGYTF. In DNA form, the CDR3 reads TGTGCCAGCAGTTTTAACAATAACTATGGCTACACCTTC.

This chain joins TRBV7-2 and TRBJ1-1, with TRBD1 identical over 8 bases. The CDR3 is made up of 15 amino acids. Unmatched junction bases numbered 11, after V lost 6 bases and J lost 5 bases. Germline CDR1 and CDR2: SGHTA and FQGNSA. Here the CDR3 reads CASRPGQGRETEAFF. Here the CDR3 DNA reads TGTGCCAGCAGACCAGGACAGGGAAGAGAGACTGAAGCTTTCTTT.